The source of this TCR beta chain is a study of T cell repertoires in cytomegalovirus infection. Overall study results and limits: HLA-C-restricted TCR beta clonotypes specific for CMV led the ex vivo response. Accumulated public TCR beta family frequency recognized individuals carrying CMV together with the relevant HLA.

Worth noting for this clonotype: The antigen is not known.

Per the germline V gene, CDR1 is MNHEY and CDR2 is SVGAGI. Trimming shortened V by 2 bases and J by 3 bases, and 8 bases separated the two germline ends. The CDR3 extends over 14 amino acids. From the reads, TCRdb called clonotypes with MiXCR, one entry per CDR3 protein. Among hundreds of thousands of distinct CDR3 sequences, under 35% were seen once, and the ten largest hold around 20%. This TCR was recovered from a human donor in good health (CMV status not recorded). Some clones in this sample may be carry-over from other donors' samples. The chain is built from TRBV6-5 and TRBJ2-1; D perhaps matches TRBD1 (5 bases). The material was cultured PBMCs, obtained from culture after CMV antigen stimulation. This chain's CDR3 is CASSYRQGYNEQFF. Written as DNA, the CDR3 is TGTGCCAGCAGTTACAGGCAGGGCTACAATGAGCAGTTCTTC.